This is a list of T cell receptor beta chains from one sample in a study of T cell responses to AZD1222 COVID-19 vaccine. The assay was immunoSEQ multiplex PCR, and TCRdb's table has in-frame clones only and misses some. The sample carries tens of thousands of clones, 80% recorded once. Here the sequenced sample was peripheral blood, taken 28 days after the second AZD1222 dose. The origin of the receptors is an adult who received the AZD1222 COVID-19 vaccine. The CDR3 runs from the conserved cysteine through the conserved F or W. Each record gives: clone size, J gene, D gene, V gene, CDR3 DNA, CDR3 protein. D genes are given only for firm matches. Only some rows state a clone size, as once, few, many or a class for expanded clones.

>few|TRBJ1-4|-|TRBV28
TGTGCCAGCAGTAATGGCCTGAACTTATATGAAAAACTGTTTTTT
CASSNGLNLYEKLFF
>once|TRBJ1-1|-|TRBV5-1
TGCGCCAGCTATGAAGGGATGAACACTGAAGCTTTCTTT
CASYEGMNTEAFF
>once|TRBJ1-6|-|TRBV7-2
TGTGCCAGCAGCTTAGCAGGGTCATCGAATAATTCACCCCTCCACTTT
CASSLAGSSNNSPLHF
>-|TRBJ2-4|-|TRBV27
TGTGCCAGCAGTTTAGAGGGGCTCCAAAACATTCAGTACTTC
CASSLEGLQNIQYF
>-|TRBJ1-2|TRBD1|TRBV3-1/TRBV3-2
TGTGCCACCTCGACAGGGGAGGCGTATGGCTACACCTTC
CATSTGEAYGYTF
>-|TRBJ2-4|TRBD1|TRBV6-5
TGTGCCAGCAGTTATTGGGACAGGGGAGGGGGGAACATTCAGTACTTC
CASSYWDRGGGNIQYF
>-|TRBJ2-7|TRBD1|TRBV10-3
TGTGCCATCAGTGGGCAGGGGGCCTACGAGCAGTACTTC
CAISGQGAYEQYF
>-|TRBJ2-6|-|TRBV18
TGTGCCAGCTCACCAGTAGGCGGAGGCGGGCACTCTGGGGCCAACGTCCTGACTTTC
CASSPVGGGGHSGANVLTF
>-|TRBJ1-3|-|TRBV4-3
TGCGCCAGCAGCCAAAATACCGCCAGCTCTGGAAACACCATATATTTT
CASSQNTASSGNTIYF
>once|TRBJ2-1|TRBD2|TRBV9
TGTGCCAGCAGCGTAAGCGGGGGCTCCTACAATGAGCAGTTCTTC
CASSVSGGSYNEQFF
>-|TRBJ2-3|TRBD1|TRBV5-4
TGTGCCAGCAGCTTGGACGGTAGACAGGGGCAGTATTTT
CASSLDGRQGQYF
>-|TRBJ1-1|TRBD1|TRBV5-1
TGCGCCAGCAGCTCCAGGACAGGGATGAACACTGAAGCTTTCTTT
CASSSRTGMNTEAFF
>-|TRBJ1-3|TRBD1|TRBV18
TGTGCCAGCTCTTGGACAGGTGAACCCTCTGGAAACACCATATATTTT
CASSWTGEPSGNTIYF
>-|TRBJ2-1|-|TRBV12-3/TRBV12-4
TGTGCCAGCAGTTACTCCTCCTACAATGAGCAGTTCTTC
CASSYSSYNEQFF